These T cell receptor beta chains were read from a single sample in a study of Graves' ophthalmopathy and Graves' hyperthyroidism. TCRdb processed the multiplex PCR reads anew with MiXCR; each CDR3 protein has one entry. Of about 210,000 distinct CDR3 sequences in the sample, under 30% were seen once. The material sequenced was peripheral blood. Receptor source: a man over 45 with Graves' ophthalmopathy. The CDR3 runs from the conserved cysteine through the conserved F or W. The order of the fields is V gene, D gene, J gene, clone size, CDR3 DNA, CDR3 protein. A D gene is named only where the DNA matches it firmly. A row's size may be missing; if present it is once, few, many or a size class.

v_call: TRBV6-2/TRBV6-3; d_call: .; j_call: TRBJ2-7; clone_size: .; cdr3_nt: TGTGCCAGCAGCCCTGCCTCAGCGGGCGTAGACGAGCAGTACTTC; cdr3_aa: CASSPASAGVDEQYF
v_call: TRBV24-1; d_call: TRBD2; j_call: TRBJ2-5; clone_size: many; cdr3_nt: TGTGCCACCAGTGATTCGGCAGAGGGACTAGCGGGAGGTGAGACCCAGTACTTC; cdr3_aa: CATSDSAEGLAGGETQYF
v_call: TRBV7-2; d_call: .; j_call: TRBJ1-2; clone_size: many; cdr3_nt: TGTGCCAGCGTGGTGAAGGGAGGTGCACTATCCTATGGCTACACCTTC; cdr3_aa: CASVVKGGALSYGYTF
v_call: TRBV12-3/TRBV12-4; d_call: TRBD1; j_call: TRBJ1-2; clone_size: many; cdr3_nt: TGTGCCAGCAGACACAGGACAGGGGACTATGGCTACACCTTC; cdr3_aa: CASRHRTGDYGYTF
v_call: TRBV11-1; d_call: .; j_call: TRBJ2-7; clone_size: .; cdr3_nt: TGTGCCAGCAGCTTACTACGGGCCTCCTACGAGCAGTACTTC; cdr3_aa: CASSLLRASYEQYF
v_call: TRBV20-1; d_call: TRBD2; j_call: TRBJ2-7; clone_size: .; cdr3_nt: TGCAGTGCCATGAGCGGGAGAGGGTCCTACGAGCAGTACTTC; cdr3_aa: CSAMSGRGSYEQYF
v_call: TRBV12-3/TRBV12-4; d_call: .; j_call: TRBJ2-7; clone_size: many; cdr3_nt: TGTGCCAGCGGGCTTGGGACCACCTACGAGCAGTACTTC; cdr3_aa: CASGLGTTYEQYF
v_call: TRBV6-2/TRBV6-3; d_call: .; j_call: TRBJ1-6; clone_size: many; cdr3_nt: TGTGCCAGCCGCCGGGGGACCTTTCCATCCGATTCACCCCTCCACTTT; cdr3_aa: CASRRGTFPSDSPLHF
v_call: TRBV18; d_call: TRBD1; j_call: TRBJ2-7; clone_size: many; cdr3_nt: TGTGCCAGCTCAGCGAACAGGGGGAAATACGAGCAGTACTTC; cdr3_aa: CASSANRGKYEQYF
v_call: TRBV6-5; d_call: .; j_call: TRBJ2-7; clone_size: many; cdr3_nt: TGTGCCAGCAGGGGAGGTGACGAGCAGTACTTC; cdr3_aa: CASRGGDEQYF
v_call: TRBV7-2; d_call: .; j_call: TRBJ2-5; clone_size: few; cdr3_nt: TGTGCCAGCAGCCCCAGGGGGGAGACCCCGGGGGAGACCCAGTACTTC; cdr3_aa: CASSPRGETPGETQYF
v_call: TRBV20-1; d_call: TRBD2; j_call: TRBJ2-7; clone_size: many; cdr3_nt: TGCAGTGCTAGAAGGAGGGCTAGCGGGAGGATGGCGGGCGTGCAGTACTTC; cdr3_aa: CSARRRASGRMAGVQYF
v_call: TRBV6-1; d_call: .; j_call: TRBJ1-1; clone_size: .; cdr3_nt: TGTGCCAGCAGTCGTGTAGGCTACACTGAAGCTTTCTTT; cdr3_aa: CASSRVGYTEAFF
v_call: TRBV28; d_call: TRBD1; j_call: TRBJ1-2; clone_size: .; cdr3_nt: TGTGCCAGCAGTTTATACGGACAGGGGTATGGCTACACCTTC; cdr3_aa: CASSLYGQGYGYTF
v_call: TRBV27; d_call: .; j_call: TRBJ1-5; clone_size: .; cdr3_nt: TGTGCCAGCAGTCTCCAGGGGTACAATCAGCCCCAGCATTTT; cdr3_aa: CASSLQGYNQPQHF
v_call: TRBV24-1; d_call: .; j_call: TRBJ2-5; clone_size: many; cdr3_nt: TGTGCCACCAGTGATTACCAGGGAGCGTGGGAGACCCAGTACTTC; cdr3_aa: CATSDYQGAWETQYF
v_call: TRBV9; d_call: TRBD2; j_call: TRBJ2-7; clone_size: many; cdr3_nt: TGTGCCAGCAGCGTAGACCCGGGACTAGCGATTTACGAGCAGTACTTC; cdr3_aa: CASSVDPGLAIYEQYF
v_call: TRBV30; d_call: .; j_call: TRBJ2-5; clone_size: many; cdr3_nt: TGTGCCTGGAGCACCAGGGAGTACCAAGAGACCCAGTACTTC; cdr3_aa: CAWSTREYQETQYF
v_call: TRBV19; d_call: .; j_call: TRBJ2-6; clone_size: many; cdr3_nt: TGTGCCAGTAGTATTCAGGGGACTGGGGCCAACGTCCTGACTTTC; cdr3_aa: CASSIQGTGANVLTF
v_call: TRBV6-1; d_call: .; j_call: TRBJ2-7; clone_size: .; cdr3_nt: TGTGCCAGCAGCCCCCAGGGGGGGGCCTACGAGCAGTACTTC; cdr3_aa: CASSPQGGAYEQYF
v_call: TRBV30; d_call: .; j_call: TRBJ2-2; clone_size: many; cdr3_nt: TGTGCCTGGAGTGTAATAGCCGGGGAGCTGTTTTTT; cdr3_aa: CAWSVIAGELFF
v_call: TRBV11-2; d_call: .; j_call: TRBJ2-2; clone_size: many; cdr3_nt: TGTGCCAGCAGCCCCGGATCAGGGCAAACCGGGGAGCTGTTTTTT; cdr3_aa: CASSPGSGQTGELFF
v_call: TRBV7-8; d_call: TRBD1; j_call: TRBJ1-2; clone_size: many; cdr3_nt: TGTGCCAGCAGCTTAGCGGGTCAGGGGGGTGGCTACACCTTC; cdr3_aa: CASSLAGQGGGYTF
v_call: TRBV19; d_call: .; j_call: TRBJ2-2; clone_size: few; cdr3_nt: TGTGCCAGTAGGAGAGGCACCGGGGAGCTGTTTTTT; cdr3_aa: CASRRGTGELFF
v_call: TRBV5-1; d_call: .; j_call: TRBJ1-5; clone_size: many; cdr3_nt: TGCGCCAGCAGCTTGTCAGGGGATTATCAGCCCCAGCATTTT; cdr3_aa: CASSLSGDYQPQHF
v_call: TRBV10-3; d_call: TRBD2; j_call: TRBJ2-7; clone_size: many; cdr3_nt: TGTGCCATCAGTGAGTCGGAAACTAGCGGGAGTCTGGTCTACGAGCAGTACTTC; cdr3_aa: CAISESETSGSLVYEQYF
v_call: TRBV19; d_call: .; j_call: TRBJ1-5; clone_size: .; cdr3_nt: TGTGCCAGTAGTAAGGGGCCAGGGCAGCCCCAGCATTTT; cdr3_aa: CASSKGPGQPQHF
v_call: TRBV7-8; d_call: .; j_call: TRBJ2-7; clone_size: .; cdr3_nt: TGTGCCAGCAGCTTAAAGACAGATCCGTTTGGGTACGAGCAGTACTTC; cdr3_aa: CASSLKTDPFGYEQYF
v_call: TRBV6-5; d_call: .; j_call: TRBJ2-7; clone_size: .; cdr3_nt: TGTGCCAGCAGTTACTCGCCAGTGGAGCAGTACTTC; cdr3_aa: CASSYSPVEQYF
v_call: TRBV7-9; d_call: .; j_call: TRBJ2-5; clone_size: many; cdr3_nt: TGTGCCAGCAGCTTAGTCGGCAGGGCCCAAGAGACCCAGTACTTC; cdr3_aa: CASSLVGRAQETQYF
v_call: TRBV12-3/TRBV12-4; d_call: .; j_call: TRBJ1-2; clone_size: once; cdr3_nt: TGTGCCAGCAGGATATACAAGGGGGTCCTGGGGAACTATGGCTACACCTTC; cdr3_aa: CASRIYKGVLGNYGYTF
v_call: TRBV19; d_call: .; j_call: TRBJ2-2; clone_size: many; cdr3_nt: TGTGCCAGTAGTGCGGGACAGCTGACCGGGGAGCTGTTTTTT; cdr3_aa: CASSAGQLTGELFF
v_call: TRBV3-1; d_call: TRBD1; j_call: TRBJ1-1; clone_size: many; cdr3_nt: TGTGCCAGCAGTCCGACAGGGGCGAACACTGAAGCTTTCTTT; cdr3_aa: CASSPTGANTEAFF
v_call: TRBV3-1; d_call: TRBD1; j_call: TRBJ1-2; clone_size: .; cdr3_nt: TGTGCCAGCAGTCACTGGGACAGGAAGTATGGCTACACCTTC; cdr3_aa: CASSHWDRKYGYTF
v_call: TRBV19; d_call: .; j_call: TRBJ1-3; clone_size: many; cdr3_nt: TGTGCCAGTAGTATTTCTAACTCTGGAAACACCATATATTTT; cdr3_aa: CASSISNSGNTIYF
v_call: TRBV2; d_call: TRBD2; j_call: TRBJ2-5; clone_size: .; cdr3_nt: TGTGCCAGCAGCGCTAGCGGGGGCCGGGAGACCCAGTACTTC; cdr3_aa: CASSASGGRETQYF
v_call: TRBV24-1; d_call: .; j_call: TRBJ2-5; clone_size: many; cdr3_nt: TGTGCCACCAGCCCCAGGGACCGGGAGACCCAGTACTTC; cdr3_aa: CATSPRDRETQYF
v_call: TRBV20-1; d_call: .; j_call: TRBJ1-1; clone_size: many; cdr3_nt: TGCAGTGCTAACGATTACGGGGGACAAATGAACACTGAAGCTTTCTTT; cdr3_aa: CSANDYGGQMNTEAFF
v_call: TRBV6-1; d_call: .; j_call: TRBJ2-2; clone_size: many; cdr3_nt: TGTGCCACCAATAATAGGGGTCACGGGGAGCTGTTTTTT; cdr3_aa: CATNNRGHGELFF
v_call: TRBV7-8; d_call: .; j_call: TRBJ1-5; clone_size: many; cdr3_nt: TGTGCCAGCAGCGCCTTGCTTGGTTATAGCAATCAGCCCCAGCATTTT; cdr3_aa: CASSALLGYSNQPQHF
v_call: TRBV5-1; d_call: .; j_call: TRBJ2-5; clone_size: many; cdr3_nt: TGCGCCAGCAGCTCCGGTGAGATAGAAGAGACCCAGTACTTC; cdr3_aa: CASSSGEIEETQYF
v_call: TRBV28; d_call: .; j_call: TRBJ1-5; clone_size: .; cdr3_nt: TGTGCCAGCAGCACCGCTGGGTCAGTCGGGACGCAGCCCCAGCATTTT; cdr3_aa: CASSTAGSVGTQPQHF
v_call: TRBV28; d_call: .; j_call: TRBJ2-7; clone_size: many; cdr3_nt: TGTGCCAGCAGTCCCGTGGGGGGCTCCTACGAGCAGTACTTC; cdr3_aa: CASSPVGGSYEQYF
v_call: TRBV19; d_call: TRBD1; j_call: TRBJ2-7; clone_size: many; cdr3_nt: TGTGCCAGTAGTATTGGCAGGGGGTCCTACGAGCAGTACTTC; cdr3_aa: CASSIGRGSYEQYF
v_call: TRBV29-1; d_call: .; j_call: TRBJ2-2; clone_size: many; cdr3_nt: TGCAGCGCGCAGGGGTTTTACACCGGGGAGCTGTTTTTT; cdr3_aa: CSAQGFYTGELFF
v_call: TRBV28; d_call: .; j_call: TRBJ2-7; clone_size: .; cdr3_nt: TGTGCCAGCAGCCAACGGTCTTACGAGCAGTACTTC; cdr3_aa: CASSQRSYEQYF
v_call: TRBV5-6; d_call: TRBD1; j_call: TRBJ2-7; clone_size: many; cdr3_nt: TGTGCCAGCAGCTTTTGGACAGGGGTCCACGAGCAGTACTTC; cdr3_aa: CASSFWTGVHEQYF
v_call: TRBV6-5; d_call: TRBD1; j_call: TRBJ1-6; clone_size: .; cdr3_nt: TGTGCCAGCAGTTACTCGAGACCGCAGGGGGCTCTGTCACCCCTCCACTTT; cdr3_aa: CASSYSRPQGALSPLHF